Presented here are 31 T cell receptor beta chains from one specimen sequenced in a study of T cell repertoires in cytomegalovirus infection. Using its own MiXCR run on the reads, TCRdb lists one record per CDR3 protein. The sample yields a few hundred thousand distinct CDR3 sequences, 17% seen once. The sequenced material came from PBMCs. All receptors derive from a human donor in good health (CMV status not recorded). Some clones in this sample may be carry-over from other donors' samples.

The genes are TRBV3-1 and TRBJ2-5; 7 bases are shared with TRBD1. Germline lookup yields CDR1 LGHDT and CDR2 YNNKEL (reference sequence). There are 14 residues in the CDR3. J lost 2 bases, V lost 0 bases, and 0 bases had no gene match. The CDR3 loop is CASSQEDRQETQYF. The DNA of the CDR3 is TGTGCCAGCAGCCAAGAGGACAGGCAAGAGACCCAGTACTTC.

This clonotype came up many times. The J gene is TRBJ1-2, the V gene TRBV7-2, with D maybe TRBD1 (6 bases). V was trimmed by 5 bases and J by 3 bases, leaving 13 bases between them. Looked up from germline, CDR1 is SGHTA and CDR2 is FQGNSA. This CDR3 spans 14 amino acids. This chain's CDR3 is CASSRRDKDYGYTF. The CDR3 DNA is TGTGCCAGCAGCCGTCGGGACAAAGACTATGGCTACACCTTC.

A few counts support this clonotype. The chain recombines TRBV7-9 with TRBJ2-3, with D tentatively TRBD1 or TRBD2 (5 bases each). CDR3 size: 15 residues. V was cut by 2 bases and J by 2 bases, with 11 bases left in between. Germline V CDR1 and CDR2: SEHNR, FQNEAQ (reference sequence). The CDR3 sequence is CASSLRDGITDTQYF. In nucleotides, the CDR3 is TGTGCCAGCAGCTTACGGGACGGGATCACAGATACGCAGTATTTT.

This clonotype was counted many times. The chain has TRBV7-2 and TRBJ2-7; D is perhaps TRBD1 (6 bases). Looked up from germline, CDR1 is SGHTA and CDR2 is FQGNSA. V was pared by 2 bases and J by 3 bases, with 11 bases between. This CDR3 contains 14 residues. The CDR3 is CASSLTQGGYEQYF. CDR3 nucleotides: TGTGCCAGCAGCTTAACACAGGGTGGCTACGAGCAGTACTTC.

This clonotype was recorded many times. The chain combines TRBV2 with TRBJ2-5, with 11 bases that match TRBD1. Trimming cost V 5 bases and J 3 bases; bases outside gene matches: 8. Germline V gene lookup returns CDR1 SNHLY and CDR2 FYNNEI. The CDR3 loop spans 16 amino acids. The DNA of the CDR3 is TGTGCCAGCAGTCCTTCCGGGACAGGGGGTAAAGAGACCCAGTACTTC. Translated, it gives CASSPSGTGGKETQYF.

The V call is TRBV10-3, the J call TRBJ2-7; D not certain. Germline V gives CDR1 ENHRY, CDR2 SYGVKD. The CDR3 is 13 amino acids. V lost 3 bases and J lost 6, with 12 bases in between. CDR3 coding DNA: TGTGCCATCAGTGACCCAACGGGTCGCGAGCAGTACTTC. Its translation: CAISDPTGREQYF.

This clonotype was seen a few times. The chain has TRBV4-2 and TRBJ1-6; possible D gene TRBD1, 6 bases. CDR1 and CDR2 from the germline V gene are LGHNA and YNFKEQ. CDR3 length: 15 residues. V lost 3 bases and J lost 4, with 10 bases in between. The CDR3 here is CASSQDQGYNSPLHF. In nucleotides, the CDR3 is TGTGCCAGCAGCCAGGACCAGGGGTATAATTCACCCCTCCACTTT.

In its sample, this clonotype was seen a few times. The chain links TRBV2 to TRBJ1-1; possibly TRBD1 for D (5 bases). Germline assignment: CDR1 SNHLY and CDR2 FYNNEI. The CDR3 is 13 residues long. The germline V and J ends were trimmed by 6 bases and 2 bases, with 10 bases remaining between them. CDR3 amino acids: CASSVGTNTEAFF. CDR3 DNA sequence: TGTGCCAGCAGCGTCGGGACCAACACTGAAGCTTTCTTT.

This clonotype has more than one count but fewer than ten. The V call is TRBV6-5, the J call TRBJ1-2, with D unclear. V shed 2 bases and J shed 2 bases, with 9 bases lying between them. This CDR3 has 14 residues. Germline V gene sequence: CDR1 MNHEY, CDR2 SVGAGI. CDR3 coding DNA: TGTGCCAGCAGTTACGACCAGATGAACTATGGCTACACCTTC. It translates to CASSYDQMNYGYTF.

This clonotype was found many times. This chain uses TRBV28 with TRBJ2-1, with D perhaps matching TRBD2 (6 bases). The CDR3 has 18 residues. V was clipped by 4 bases and J by 2 bases, with 21 bases between them. Germline values: CDR1 MDHEN, CDR2 SYDVKM. The CDR3 region has the DNA TGTGCCAGCAGTTCCGGTGGAGGGTGGGGAAATACCTACAATGAGCAGTTCTTC. This gives the protein CASSSGGGWGNTYNEQFF.

The chain recombines TRBV15 with TRBJ1-5, with D uncertain. V was pared by 5 bases and J by 4 bases, with 9 bases between. Germline CDR1 is LNHNV and CDR2 is YYDKDF (reference sequence). The CDR3 sequence is 13 residues long. Here the CDR3 reads CATSSLGNQPQHF. In nucleotides, the CDR3 is TGTGCCACCAGCTCTTTAGGGAATCAGCCCCAGCATTTT.

The table lists this clonotype with many counts. The CDR3 bases are TGTGCCAGCGACGGGACAGATACGCAGTATTTT. This codes for CASDGTDTQYF. The V call is TRBV7-9, the J call TRBJ2-3; D is uncertain. The germline V gene has CDR1 SEHNR and CDR2 FQNEAQ (reference sequence). The CDR3 is 11 amino acids. V was cut by 8 bases and J by 3 bases, with 6 bases left in between.

This clonotype was observed a few times. The rearrangement uses TRBV4-2 and TRBJ2-1, with D possibly called TRBD1 or TRBD2 (5 bases each). CDR3 length: 15 residues. Germline CDR1 reads LGHNA; CDR2 reads YNFKEQ. Trimming left V 4 bases short and J 2 bases short, with 12 bases between. CDR3 coding DNA: TGTGCCAGCAGCCTAGGGACCCAAACCTACAATGAGCAGTTCTTC. Translating gives CASSLGTQTYNEQFF.

This clonotype was detected only a few times. The chain employs TRBV6-6 and TRBJ1-1; unclear D gene. This CDR3 has 16 residues. The V and J ends lost 0 bases and 0 bases respectively, with 11 bases between them. Germline loops: CDR1 MNHNY, CDR2 SVGAGI (reference sequence). The CDR3: CASSYSIDPMNTEAFF. The CDR3 DNA sequence: TGTGCCAGCAGTTACTCGATTGATCCAATGAACACTGAAGCTTTCTTT.

The chain has TRBV7-9 and TRBJ2-2; D is undetermined. CDR3 length: 15 amino acids. Trimming shortened V by 6 bases and J by 8 bases, and 19 bases separated the two germline ends. CDR1 is SEHNR, CDR2 FQNEAQ, per germline (reference sequence). The DNA of the CDR3 is TGTGCCAGCAGAAAAAGGAGCACCGATGAGGGGGAGCTGTTTTTT. This gives the protein CASRKRSTDEGELFF. Full variable domain (outside the CDR3, taken from reference TRBV7-9 and TRBJ2-2): DTGVSQNPRHKITKRGQNVTFRCDPISEHNRLYWYRQTLGQGPEFLTYFQNEAQLEKSRLLSDRFSAERPKGSFSTLEIQRTEQGDSAMYLCASRKRSTDEGELFFGEGSRLTVL.

This clonotype was observed a few times. This sequence joins TRBV10-3 and TRBJ2-2; tentative D call: TRBD1 (5 bases). V was clipped by 6 bases and J by 5 bases, with 19 bases between them. Germline CDR1 and CDR2: ENHRY and SYGVKD. This CDR3 spans 16 amino acids. CDR3 nucleotide sequence: TGTGCCATCAGCCAACTTTCAGGGTTAGGAACCGGGGAGCTGTTTTTT. Its translation is CAISQLSGLGTGELFF.

The chain joins TRBV2 to TRBJ1-2; 9 nucleotides agree with TRBD1. V shed 6 bases, J shed 7 bases, and the junction held 3 bases outside the gene matches. The CDR3 covers 12 residues. Germline V CDR1 and CDR2: SNHLY, FYNNEI. The CDR3 region is CASRQGAGGYTF. The CDR3 nucleotides are TGTGCCAGCAGACAGGGGGCCGGTGGCTACACCTTC.

This clonotype was observed a few times. The J gene is TRBJ1-6, the V gene TRBV27, with no clear D. The germline CDR1 and CDR2 sequences are MNHEY and SMNVEV (reference sequence). V lost 2 bases to trimming and J lost 13 bases, with 12 bases between them. The CDR3 extends over 13 amino acids. CDR3 amino acids: CASSLNLRTPLHF. The CDR3 region has the DNA TGTGCCAGCAGTTTAAATCTGAGAACCCCCCTCCACTTT.

The chain uses TRBV7-6 and TRBJ2-3; 7 bases map to TRBD2. This CDR3 region has 16 residues. Germline CDR1 is SGHVS and CDR2 is FNYEAQ. V trimming: 3 bases; J trimming: 3 bases; junction bases outside the gene matches: 9. The CDR3 coding sequence is TGTGCCAGCAGCTTGGGCCAGCGGGGATCAACAGATACGCAGTATTTT. This encodes CASSLGQRGSTDTQYF.

The V gene is TRBV20-1, the J gene TRBJ2-7, with TRBD1 as a possible D gene (6 bases). This CDR3 is built from 12 residues. The V gene lost 5 bases and the J gene lost 0 bases, with 8 bases spanning the gap. CDR1 and CDR2 from the germline V gene are DFQATT and SNEGSKA (reference sequence). CDR3 amino acids: CSAQGSSYEQYF. CDR3 sequence (DNA): TGCAGTGCTCAGGGGAGCTCCTACGAGCAGTACTTC.

The gene calls are TRBV9 and TRBJ2-3; D uncertain. The CDR3 has 15 residues. Germline V gives CDR1 SGDLS, CDR2 YYNGEE. V was pared by 3 bases and J by 0 bases, with 11 bases between. The CDR3 DNA is TGTGCCAGCAGCGGGACCGTCGCTAGCACAGATACGCAGTATTTT. Translation: CASSGTVASTDTQYF.

This clonotype showed up many times. This chain uses TRBV7-6 with TRBJ2-7, with TRBD2 matching 10 bases. Per the germline V gene, CDR1 is SGHVS and CDR2 is FNYEAQ. The CDR3 runs 18 residues. Unmatched junction bases numbered 13, after V lost 2 bases and J lost 3 bases. The CDR3 spells CASSLTPIGTSGNYEQYF. The CDR3, as DNA: TGTGCCAGCAGCTTAACCCCCATTGGCACTAGCGGGAACTACGAGCAGTACTTC.

This chain joins TRBV6-1 and TRBJ1-1; D possibly corresponds to TRBD1 (6 bases). The CDR3 contains 14 residues. The V end lost 2 bases, the J end lost 3 bases, and 10 bases lay between the germline ends. Germline V gene lookup returns CDR1 MNHNS and CDR2 SASEGT. The CDR3: CASSERDMDTEAFF. In DNA form, the CDR3 reads TGTGCCAGCAGTGAACGGGACATGGACACTGAAGCTTTCTTT.

This clonotype has more than one count but fewer than ten. The rearrangement uses TRBV2 and TRBJ2-5; TRBD2 matches 8 bases. Germline trimming cut 0 bases from V and 5 bases from J; bases unmatched to any gene: 8. The CDR3 covers 16 residues. The germline V gene encodes CDR1 SNHLY and CDR2 FYNNEI. CDR3 sequence: CASSEASGGGMETQYF. CDR3 DNA: TGTGCCAGCAGTGAAGCGAGTGGCGGGGGGATGGAGACCCAGTACTTC.

This clonotype has just a few counts. This sequence joins TRBV28 and TRBJ1-2; 7 bases agree with TRBD1. The CDR3 is 15 residues long. J gave up 3 bases and V 5 bases, and 9 bases lay outside the gene matches. Germline V CDR1 and CDR2: MDHEN, SYDVKM. CDR3 sequence: CASSAGGAVDYGYTF. CDR3 coding DNA: TGTGCCAGCAGTGCAGGGGGGGCGGTTGACTATGGCTACACCTTC.

This sequence joins TRBV20-1 and TRBJ1-3; a possible D gene is TRBD1 (5 bases). The germline CDR1 and CDR2 sequences are DFQATT and SNEGSKA (reference sequence). Trimming removed 3 bases at V and 3 bases at J, with 12 bases between. This CDR3 contains 14 residues. CDR3 DNA: TGCAGTGCTAGGGTGGACAACTTTGGAAACACCATATATTTT. Its protein product is CSARVDNFGNTIYF.

This clonotype came up many times. The chain is built from TRBV7-2 and TRBJ1-2; D is undetermined. Germline V gives CDR1 SGHTA, CDR2 FQGNSA. CDR3 size: 13 residues. V was pared by 0 bases and J by 7 bases, with 9 bases between. The CDR3 sequence is CASSLAVASGYTF. In DNA form, the CDR3 reads TGTGCCAGCAGCTTAGCCGTCGCGAGTGGCTACACCTTC.

There are a few counts of this clonotype. CDR3 sequence (DNA): TGTGCCAGCACCAAAGGGAAAGAACAGCAATCAACTGCCTATAATTCACCCCTCCACTTT. Its translation is CASTKGKEQQSTAYNSPLHF. The chain joins TRBV7-9 to TRBJ1-6; D unresolved. Germline CDR1 is SEHNR and CDR2 is FQNEAQ (reference sequence). V was pared by 7 bases and J by 2 bases, with 27 bases between. There are 20 residues in the CDR3. Full variable domain (rest looked up from reference TRBV7-9 and TRBJ1-6): DTGVSQNPRHKITKRGQNVTFRCDPISEHNRLYWYRQTLGQGPEFLTYFQNEAQLEKSRLLSDRFSAERPKGSFSTLEIQRTEQGDSAMYLCASTKGKEQQSTAYNSPLHFGNGTRLTVT.

This clonotype showed up many times. The V and J genes are TRBV4-2 and TRBJ1-1; D not resolved. Germline assignment: CDR1 LGHNA and CDR2 YNFKEQ. Trimming left V 0 bases short and J 4 bases short, with 18 bases between. This CDR3 contains 17 residues. The CDR3 sequence is CASSQDLGRGESTEAFF. The CDR3 coding sequence is TGTGCCAGCAGCCAAGATCTTGGGCGGGGAGAAAGCACTGAAGCTTTCTTT.

This clonotype was found many times. This chain links TRBV28 with TRBJ1-4; 8 nucleotides line up with TRBD1. This CDR3 contains 14 residues. Germline V gene sequence: CDR1 MDHEN, CDR2 SYDVKM. V gave up 0 bases and J gave up 7 bases; unmatched junction bases: 1. The CDR3: CASSLWTGAEKLFF. The CDR3 bases are TGTGCCAGCAGTTTATGGACAGGGGCTGAAAAACTGTTTTTT.

The chain has TRBV6-6 and TRBJ2-2; D is ambiguous. V was trimmed by 8 bases and J by 9 bases, leaving 13 bases between them. Germline V gene lookup returns CDR1 MNHNY and CDR2 SVGAGI (reference sequence). The CDR3 length is 12 residues. The CDR3 DNA reads as TGTGCCAGCCAAGGCTCGGGCTGGGAGCTGTTTTTT. It specifies CASQGSGWELFF.